These T cell receptor beta chains were read from a single sample in a study of human T cells and chemical hapten exposure. TCRdb fed the RACE reads into MiXCR, producing one record per CDR3 protein. The repertoire holds under 200,000 distinct CDR3 sequences, with 25% to 35% as singletons. The sample here was whole blood, taken in connection with sensitization to the hapten diphenylcyclopropenone (DPC). The receptors stem from a woman younger than 35 with alopecia areata. Some clones in this sample may be carry-over from other donors' samples. The CDR3 runs from the conserved cysteine through the conserved F or W. D genes are given only for firm matches. The size of a clone is reported for some rows only, either as once, few or many, or as a class for expanded clones.

V gene	clone size	D gene	J gene	CDR3 protein	CDR3 DNA
TRBV21-1	few	.	TRBJ2-1	CASRRQVCHNEQFF	TGTGCCAGCAGGAGGCAGGTATGCCACAATGAGCAGTTCTTC
TRBV6-6	.	.	TRBJ1-5	CASSYDSGQPQHF	TGTGCCAGCAGTTACGACAGCGGTCAGCCCCAGCATTTT
TRBV29-1	few	.	TRBJ1-2	CSGRESYGYTF	TGCAGCGGTAGGGAGTCTTATGGCTACACCTTC
TRBV7-2	few	TRBD1	TRBJ2-1	CASSQGQGAGNEQFF	TGTGCCAGCAGCCAAGGACAGGGGGCGGGCAATGAGCAGTTCTTC
TRBV2	few	.	TRBJ1-2	CASSEAGIYGYTF	TGTGCCAGCAGTGAAGCCGGGATTTATGGCTACACCTTC
TRBV27	few	TRBD1	TRBJ2-2	CASSGRQGTGELFF	TGTGCCAGCAGTGGGCGACAGGGAACCGGGGAGCTGTTTTTT
TRBV14	few	TRBD2	TRBJ2-5	CASSRLAGRQETQYF	TGTGCCAGCAGTCGACTAGCGGGGAGACAAGAGACCCAGTACTTC
TRBV12-3/TRBV12-4	many	TRBD1	TRBJ2-3	CASNPTGAHTGTQYF	TGTGCCAGCAACCCAACAGGGGCCCACACGGGTACGCAGTATTTT
TRBV7-2	few	.	TRBJ2-5	CASSLAGGGPQETQYF	TGTGCCAGCAGCTTAGCGGGGGGGGGCCCCCAAGAGACCCAGTACTTC
TRBV5-1	few	.	TRBJ2-5	CASSVSDMQETQYF	TGCGCCAGCAGCGTCAGCGACATGCAAGAGACCCAGTACTTC
TRBV10-3	.	.	TRBJ1-2	CAIVGQWQDGYTF	TGTGCCATCGTGGGGCAATGGCAAGATGGCTACACCTTC
TRBV18	few	.	TRBJ1-1	CASSPTGGEAFF	TGTGCCAGCTCCCCGACAGGAGGTGAAGCTTTCTTT
TRBV29-1	.	.	TRBJ1-1	CSVQEGTTNTEAFF	TGCAGCGTTCAGGAGGGGACAACAAACACTGAAGCTTTCTTT
TRBV12-3/TRBV12-4	few	TRBD2	TRBJ2-7	CASSPPGLAISYEQYF	TGTGCCAGCAGTCCCCCGGGACTAGCGATATCCTACGAGCAGTACTTC
TRBV20-1	once	TRBD1	TRBJ2-3	CSAREGTGETQYF	TGCAGTGCTAGAGAGGGGACAGGGGAAACGCAGTATTTT
TRBV6-1	.	.	TRBJ2-1	CASSDWNEQFF	TGTGCCAGCAGTGACTGGAATGAGCAGTTCTTC
TRBV9	.	TRBD1	TRBJ1-2	CASSVDADRGDGYTF	TGTGCCAGCAGCGTAGATGCAGACAGGGGGGATGGCTACACCTTC
TRBV15	.	TRBD1	TRBJ1-1	CATTGDKDSNTEAFF	TGTGCCACGACAGGGGATAAGGACTCGAACACTGAAGCTTTCTTT
TRBV9	many	.	TRBJ2-1	CASSGDEQFF	TGTGCCAGCAGCGGGGATGAGCAGTTCTTC
TRBV7-3	few	TRBD2	TRBJ2-3	CASSLNPGTSGSLRTDTQYF	TGTGCCAGCAGCTTAAACCCAGGGACTAGCGGGAGTCTCAGGACAGATACGCAGTATTTT
TRBV2	.	.	TRBJ2-3	CASKNTGPRRDTQYF	TGTGCCAGCAAGAACACGGGACCCCGTCGAGATACGCAGTATTTT
TRBV4-1	.	TRBD1	TRBJ2-3	CASSWPQGEQYF	TGCGCCAGCAGCTGGCCCCAGGGGGAGCAGTATTTT
TRBV3-1	.	.	TRBJ2-1	CASSQQTVINEQFF	TGTGCCAGCAGCCAACAGACAGTTATCAATGAGCAGTTCTTC
TRBV30	.	.	TRBJ1-1	CAWRASLYTEAFF	TGTGCCTGGAGGGCCTCCCTGTACACTGAAGCTTTCTTT
TRBV13	few	TRBD1	TRBJ1-5	CASSLHGTVGQPQHF	TGTGCCAGCAGCCTACATGGGACAGTTGGACAGCCCCAGCATTTT
TRBV29-1	.	TRBD2	TRBJ2-1	CSALGREVYNEQFF	TGCAGCGCCCTTGGGCGGGAGGTCTACAATGAGCAGTTCTTC
TRBV11-2	.	.	TRBJ2-2	CASSLGVGELFF	TGTGCCAGCAGCTTAGGGGTCGGGGAGCTGTTTTTT
TRBV30	.	TRBD1	TRBJ2-6	CAWSAGGSGANVLTF	TGTGCCTGGAGTGCAGGGGGCTCTGGGGCCAACGTCCTGACTTTC
TRBV29-1	few	.	TRBJ1-5	CSVGRSGDQPQHF	TGCAGCGTTGGCAGGAGTGGGGATCAGCCCCAGCATTTT
TRBV20-1	.	TRBD1	TRBJ1-2	CSAPSGDSFYGYTF	TGCAGTGCTCCATCTGGGGACAGCTTCTATGGCTACACCTTC
TRBV24-1	few	.	TRBJ2-2	CATGRSNTGELFF	TGTGCCACGGGACGTTCGAACACCGGGGAGCTGTTTTTT
TRBV5-1	few	.	TRBJ2-1	CASKDPGEQFF	TGCGCCAGCAAGGACCCCGGTGAGCAGTTCTTC
TRBV7-9	few	TRBD2	TRBJ2-3	CASKTSGSTDTQYF	TGTGCCAGTAAGACTAGCGGAAGCACAGATACGCAGTATTTT
TRBV24-1	few	.	TRBJ1-1	CATSDLKEAFF	TGTGCCACCAGTGATTTGAAGGAAGCTTTCTTT
TRBV4-3	.	TRBD2	TRBJ2-1	CASSQTSGTYNEQFF	TGCGCCAGCAGCCAGACTAGCGGAACCTACAATGAGCAGTTCTTC
TRBV10-3	once	.	TRBJ2-7	CAISVRTDYDEQYF	TGTGCCATCAGTGTTAGGACAGATTATGACGAGCAGTACTTC
TRBV10-2	.	.	TRBJ2-1	CASSDASEQFF	TGCGCCAGCAGTGACGCGAGTGAGCAGTTCTTC
TRBV11-2	.	.	TRBJ2-5	CASSRGPEGAQYF	TGTGCCAGCAGCCGGGGTCCTGAGGGGGCCCAGTACTTC
TRBV7-2	.	.	TRBJ2-1	CASSPPGRAHNEQFF	TGTGCCAGCAGCCCCCCTGGCAGGGCACACAATGAGCAGTTCTTC
TRBV10-3	.	TRBD1	TRBJ2-1	CAIGPSAGGGRGLEQFF	TGTGCCATCGGTCCTTCTGCTGGCGGAGGAAGGGGGCTAGAGCAGTTCTTC
TRBV2	.	.	TRBJ1-1	CASSERRTEAFF	TGTGCCAGCAGTGAAAGAAGAACTGAAGCTTTCTTT
TRBV28	.	.	TRBJ1-5	CASSSKQPQHF	TGTGCCAGCAGTTCCAAGCAGCCCCAGCATTTT
TRBV7-8	once	.	TRBJ2-6	CASSTRKTGANVLTF	TGTGCCAGCAGCACTAGGAAAACTGGGGCCAACGTCCTGACTTTC
TRBV7-9	.	TRBD2	TRBJ2-1	CASSNPGTRGHEQFF	TGTGCCAGCAGCAACCCCGGGACTAGAGGACATGAGCAGTTCTTC
TRBV29-1	many	TRBD1	TRBJ2-1	CSAPGDRGVGEQFF	TGCAGCGCACCCGGGGACAGGGGCGTAGGTGAGCAGTTCTTC
TRBV14	few	.	TRBJ2-7	CASSQDIGRGGLYEQYF	TGTGCCAGCAGCCAAGATATCGGGAGAGGAGGCCTCTACGAGCAGTACTTC
TRBV29-1	few	TRBD2	TRBJ2-5	CSIGTTQETQYF	TGCAGCATCGGGACTACCCAAGAGACCCAGTACTTC
TRBV20-1	.	.	TRBJ2-7	CNARLRAPTYEQYF	TGCAATGCTAGACTCCGCGCTCCCACCTACGAGCAGTACTTC
TRBV9	few	TRBD2	TRBJ2-5	CASSPLGLAGSGETQYF	TGTGCCAGCAGCCCATTGGGACTAGCGGGATCTGGAGAGACCCAGTACTTC
TRBV12-3/TRBV12-4	few	.	TRBJ1-1	CASSLGRTNTEAFF	TGTGCCAGCAGTTTAGGGCGTACGAACACTGAAGCTTTCTTT
TRBV4-1	many	TRBD2	TRBJ2-5	CASSQGGGETQYF	TGCGCCAGCAGCCAAGGCGGGGGGGAGACCCAGTACTTC